This T cell receptor beta chain was sequenced during a study of CD4 T cells in relation to SARS-CoV-2 and coronaviruses. Study conclusions and caveats: No donor gave both pre-pandemic and post-infection samples.

Of note for this clone: Its cognate antigen is unknown.

The assay was immunoSEQ multiplex PCR, and TCRdb's table has in-frame clones only and misses some. Of about 59,000 clones detected, just over 85% appear once; the ten largest clones hold around 1.5%. Unexposed donor CD4+ T cells date from about 2011-2018, before the COVID-19 pandemic. V dropped 2 bases and J dropped 6; count of bases not matched to a gene: 3. The CDR3 has 15 amino acids. Per the germline V gene, CDR1 is SNHLY and CDR2 is FYNNEI. The J gene is TRBJ2-7, the V gene TRBV2; TRBD2 matches at 14 bases. The sequence was collected from a human donor in good health. Sequencing was carried out using memory CD4+ T cells from PBMCs. The CDR3 loop reads CASSEWGLAGAEQYF. CDR3 nucleotides: TGTGCCAGCAGTGAATGGGGACTAGCGGGAGCCGAGCAGTACTTC.